These T cell receptor beta chains were read from a single sample in a study of blood T cells in healthy people across ages. TCRdb reanalysed the 5' RACE reads using MiXCR and keeps one entry per CDR3 protein. The table shows about 1.8 million distinct CDR3 sequences, with 40% to 55% occurring only once. What was sequenced was blood. The source is a woman aged 40 to 55 in good health. Each CDR3 is given with its conserved first and last residue. D genes are given only for firm matches. Size tells how often a clone was seen (once, few, many) or the class of an expanded clone, and some rows leave it out.

j_call v_call d_call clone_size cdr3_nt cdr3_aa
TRBJ2-1 TRBV5-1 NA NA TGCGCCAGCAGCTTGGCCGCCGGGGGCGATGAGCAGTTCTTC CASSLAAGGDEQFF
TRBJ1-2 TRBV5-1 NA few TGCGCCAGCAGCTTGGAGCACAGGGCTTCGGGGGGCTACACCTTC CASSLEHRASGGYTF
TRBJ2-7 TRBV24-1 TRBD1 NA TGTGCCACCAGTGATTTACCACAGGGGTTTCCCTCCTACGAGCAGTACTTC CATSDLPQGFPSYEQYF
TRBJ1-4 TRBV14 NA NA TGTGCCAGCAGCAAGCTTGGGACAAATGAAAAACTGTTTTTT CASSKLGTNEKLFF
TRBJ2-1 TRBV7-2 TRBD2 NA TGTGCCAGCAGCTGGGGGGGTAAGGACAATGAGCAGTTCTTC CASSWGGKDNEQFF
TRBJ2-7 TRBV7-9 TRBD2 NA TGTGCCAGCAGAGATAGCGGGGGGCACTACGAGCAGTACTTC CASRDSGGHYEQYF
TRBJ2-1 TRBV6-1 TRBD1 NA TGTGCCAGCAGCCGGACCACAGGGGGCCTCCAAGCCTACAATGAGCAGTTCTTC CASSRTTGGLQAYNEQFF
TRBJ2-1 TRBV6-5 TRBD1 NA TGTGCCAGCAGTTACTCGCTTGGGACAGAGGGGTGGGTGCAGTTCTTC CASSYSLGTEGWVQFF
TRBJ2-7 TRBV4-2 NA NA TGTGCCGGCAGCCAAGAGTCTGGCGAGCAGTACTTC CAGSQESGEQYF
TRBJ2-7 TRBV28 TRBD2 many TGTGCCAGCAGGGGTCGGGTAGCGGGGATGTACTACGAGCAGTACTTC CASRGRVAGMYYEQYF
TRBJ2-4 TRBV6-1 NA NA TGTGCCAGCAGTGAAGGGCAGGGAAACATTCAGTACTTC CASSEGQGNIQYF
TRBJ2-5 TRBV4-1 NA NA TGCGCCAGCAGCCTCCACCCGGGTAGGGAGTTGGAGACCCAGTACTTC CASSLHPGRELETQYF
TRBJ2-1 TRBV7-2 TRBD2 NA TGTGCCAGCAGCTTGGGGGGGACGGCGACCAATGAGGTGTTCTTC CASSLGGTATNEVFF
TRBJ2-1 TRBV20-1 NA few TGCAGTGCTACCATGACAGCCCCAAAATACAATGAGCAGTTCTTC CSATMTAPKYNEQFF
TRBJ1-2 TRBV28 NA NA TGTGCCAGCAGAATTGACAGTACCCACTATGGCTACACCTTC CASRIDSTHYGYTF
TRBJ2-5 TRBV7-2 NA few TGTGCCAGCAGCCCTAGGGCCTTCCAAGAGACCCAGTACTTC CASSPRAFQETQYF
TRBJ2-5 TRBV7-2 NA NA TGTGCCAGCAGCCGTCGGTTGCGGGCAGAGACCCAGTACTTC CASSRRLRAETQYF
TRBJ2-1 TRBV7-2 TRBD2 NA TGTGCCAGCAGACTAACTAGCGGAGGTGAGCAGTTCTTC CASRLTSGGEQFF
TRBJ2-3 TRBV4-3 TRBD2 NA TGCGCCAGCAGCCCGGATGGGGGCGGGGGGGCCTTGACGCAGTATTTT CASSPDGGGGALTQYF
TRBJ2-7 TRBV6-2/TRBV6-3 TRBD1 NA TGTGCCAGCAGCACAGGGGGCTTGGACGAGCAGTACTTC CASSTGGLDEQYF
TRBJ1-2 TRBV15 NA NA TGTGCCACCAGCTCCGACAGAAACTATGGCTACACCTTC CATSSDRNYGYTF
TRBJ2-6 TRBV18 TRBD1 NA TGTGCCAGCGGACAGGGTAGGTCTGGGGCCAACGTCCTGACTTTC CASGQGRSGANVLTF
TRBJ2-1 TRBV20-1 TRBD1 NA TGCAGTGCCTCTGACAGGGTGGAGGACAATGAGCAGTTCTTC CSASDRVEDNEQFF
TRBJ2-4 TRBV6-2/TRBV6-3 TRBD1 NA TGTGCCAGCAGTTACGGGGGGACAGGCCCAAGCATTCAGTACTTC CASSYGGTGPSIQYF
TRBJ1-6 TRBV19 NA once TGTGCCAGTAAATCGGGCTATAATTCACCCCTCCACTTT CASKSGYNSPLHF
TRBJ1-2 TRBV29-1 NA NA TGCAGCGTTGACAGGGGCGCGTCCTATGGCTACACCTTC CSVDRGASYGYTF
TRBJ2-3 TRBV5-1 NA once TGCGCCAGCAGCGCCAGACAGGCGACAGATACGCAGTATTTT CASSARQATDTQYF
TRBJ1-2 TRBV20-1 NA NA TGCAGTGCACAGAGGTCGTCGGATTATGGCTACACCTTC CSAQRSSDYGYTF
TRBJ2-5 TRBV29-1 TRBD2 many TGCAGCGTTGATTCGGGAGGAGAGACCCAGTACTTC CSVDSGGETQYF
TRBJ2-7 TRBV27 TRBD2 NA TGTGCCAGCAGTCCTGGACTAGCGGTAAGCTCCTACGAGCAGTACTTC CASSPGLAVSSYEQYF
TRBJ1-4 TRBV5-5 NA NA TGTGCCAGCAGCTTAACGGGTTTCAATGAAAAACTGTTTTTT CASSLTGFNEKLFF
TRBJ2-5 TRBV28 TRBD1 NA TGTGCCAGCAGTTTAGGACAGGGAATGCTAGAGACCCAGTACTTC CASSLGQGMLETQYF
TRBJ2-7 TRBV2 TRBD2 NA TGTGCCAGCCCCGGCGGGGGCGAGCAGTACTTC CASPGGGEQYF
TRBJ2-2 TRBV7-8 NA NA TGTGCCAGCAGCTTACGCGGGACACAGGCCGGGGAGCTGTTTTTT CASSLRGTQAGELFF
TRBJ1-6 TRBV4-1 NA NA TGCGCCAGCAGCCAGGAACACCGGGGGTTTCAGGATAATTCACCCCTCCACTTT CASSQEHRGFQDNSPLHF
TRBJ2-3 TRBV10-3 NA NA TGTGCCATCAGTGAGGGGGTTATTAGCACAGATACGCAGTATTTT CAISEGVISTDTQYF
TRBJ2-3 TRBV29-1 NA NA TGCAGCGTTTACGCCGGGACTGGAAGAGCAGATACGCAGTATTTT CSVYAGTGRADTQYF
TRBJ1-1 TRBV6-6 TRBD1 NA TGTGCCAGCAGTTGCCCGAGGGACAGGGGGTTGATCACTGAAGCTTTCTTT CASSCPRDRGLITEAFF
TRBJ1-5 TRBV11-2 NA few TGTGCCAGCAGCTTAGGCTCCGGAGACAATCAGCCCCAGCATTTT CASSLGSGDNQPQHF
TRBJ2-5 TRBV7-9 TRBD1 few TGTGCCAGCAGGCAGGGGGTACAAGAGACCCAGTACTTC CASRQGVQETQYF
TRBJ1-2 TRBV20-1 NA NA TGCAGTGCTAGGTTGGAGGGCACGCTTAATGGCTACACCTTC CSARLEGTLNGYTF
TRBJ2-5 TRBV5-1 NA NA TGCGCCAGCAGCCCGCTGAAGGGGGGACTTCAGCAGTACTTC CASSPLKGGLQQYF
TRBJ2-6 TRBV4-3 NA NA TGCGCCAGCAGCCAAGAGAGGTCGGGGATAGGGGCCAACGTCCTGACTTTC CASSQERSGIGANVLTF
TRBJ2-5 TRBV4-3 NA few TGCGCCAGCAGCCCCAACATACAGGGCAGCTTGGGAGAGACCCAGTACTTC CASSPNIQGSLGETQYF
TRBJ2-5 TRBV4-1 TRBD1 few TGCGCCAGCAGCCGGGAGCACAGGGGCCAAGAGACCCAGTACTTC CASSREHRGQETQYF
TRBJ2-1 TRBV25-1 NA NA TGTGCCAGCAGTAAGGGTTGGGGTAGCGGTGAGCGATACAATGAGCAGTTCTTC CASSKGWGSGERYNEQFF
TRBJ2-3 TRBV10-3 TRBD2 NA TGTGCCATCAGTGTAGGGAGCGGGGGCTGGGGAGATACGCAGTATTTT CAISVGSGGWGDTQYF
TRBJ1-4 TRBV4-1 NA NA TGCGCCAGCAACCAACAGGAAGATGAAAAACTGTTTTTT CASNQQEDEKLFF
TRBJ2-5 TRBV6-5 TRBD1 NA TGTGCCAGCCATTCGGCAGGGACAGGCAAAGAGACCCAGTACTTC CASHSAGTGKETQYF
TRBJ2-5 TRBV3-1 NA NA TGTGCCAGCAGCCCCAACATTCGCCCAAATGGTATCTCCGGGACCCAGGGGCAGACCCAGTACTTC CASSPNIRPNGISGTQGQTQYF